One and the same sample provided the 26 T cell receptor beta chains below, sequenced in a study of CD8 T cells in ankylosing spondylitis. No antigens are known for them. Study conclusions and caveats: There was a TCR beta motif, made of fewer than 10 highly homologous variants, that appeared characteristic of ankylosing spondylitis blood.

In TCRdb, the 5' RACE reads were re-called with MiXCR into one record per CDR3 protein. The sample includes about 500,000 distinct CDR3 sequences, 9.5% to 15% seen only once; the top ten take about 6.8%. Sequencing used blood, either unsorted or a sorted T cell fraction (not recorded which). These receptors were taken from a male donor with ankylosing spondylitis.

The rearrangement uses TRBV20-1 and TRBJ1-4, with D perhaps TRBD1 (5 bases). This CDR3 has 14 residues. V was pared by 1 base and J by 6 bases, with 12 bases between. CDR1 DFQATT and CDR2 SNEGSKA come from the germline V gene (reference sequence). As DNA, the CDR3 is TGCAGTGCTAGAGTCGGGGCCGGGGATGAAAAACTGTTTTTT. It is translated as CSARVGAGDEKLFF.

On this clonotype: This may arise from a read error, as a much more abundant clone is one base away. This likely comes from a read error, as the CDR3 has no conserved phenylalanine or tryptophan at its end. This chain joins TRBV5-1 and TRBJ2-4; 10 bases are shared with TRBD1. Germline CDR1 reads SGHRS; CDR2 reads YFSETQ. CDR3 length equals 14 residues. V lost 4 bases and J lost 8; bases outside the gene matches: 6. The CDR3 DNA follows: TGCGCCAGCAGCGGGGGACAGGGGACTTACATTCAGTACCTC. Encoded protein: CASSGGQGTYIQYL.

This clonotype was counted between two and nine times. This rearrangement joins TRBV24-1 to TRBJ2-2; possible D gene TRBD2, 5 bases. The length of the CDR3 is 14 residues. Deletions cut 2 bases from V and 4 bases from J, with 7 bases between. Germline V lookup: CDR1 KGHDR, CDR2 SFDVKD. The CDR3 reads CATSDWEFTGELFF. The CDR3 DNA reads TGTGCCACCAGTGATTGGGAGTTCACCGGGGAGCTGTTTTTT.

This clonotype was recorded a few times. The chain combines TRBV20-1 with TRBJ2-3; 13 bases are a match to TRBD2. J gave up 5 bases and V 5 bases, and 10 bases lay outside the gene matches. The CDR3 is 16 residues long. Germline assignment: CDR1 DFQATT and CDR2 SNEGSKA (reference sequence). The CDR3 sequence is CSAFPGLAGSLDTQYF. The CDR3 bases are TGCAGTGCTTTTCCGGGACTAGCGGGATCCTTAGATACGCAGTATTTT.

This clonotype showed up just a few times. The rearrangement links TRBV5-1 to TRBJ2-1; 10 positions agree with TRBD2. This CDR3 region has 16 residues. With V trimmed by 0 bases and J by 4 bases, 4 bases remained unmatched. Germline V gene data show CDR1 as SGHRS and CDR2 as YFSETQ. For the CDR3, the DNA is TGCGCCAGCAGCTTGGAAGCGGGAGGGCCATACAATGAGCAGTTCTTC. It codes for CASSLEAGGPYNEQFF.

In its sample, this clonotype was seen once. V usage is TRBV20-1 and J usage is TRBJ2-1; 13 positions match TRBD2. The germline V gene has CDR1 DFQATT and CDR2 SNEGSKA (reference sequence). There are 15 residues in the CDR3. Trimming took 3 bases from V and 6 from J; bases not matched to a gene: 5. The CDR3 DNA sequence: TGCAGTGCTAGGCCCACTAGCGGGAGGGCCAATGAGCAGTTCTTC. Its translation: CSARPTSGRANEQFF.

The V gene is TRBV25-1, the J gene TRBJ2-6; D call uncertain. From germline, CDR1 is MGHDK and CDR2 SYGVNS. This CDR3 contains 15 residues. The ends were cut back, 4 bases at V and 0 bases at J, with 7 bases in the middle. CDR3 protein: CASSGRVSGANVLTF. CDR3 bases: TGTGCCAGCAGTGGTAGAGTCTCTGGGGCCAACGTCCTGACTTTC.

V gene TRBV5-6 combines with J gene TRBJ2-1; TRBD2 aligns across 12 bases. The CDR3 is 14 residues long. The germline V gene has CDR1 SGHDT and CDR2 YYEEEE. Germline trimming cut 7 bases from V and 4 bases from J; bases unmatched to any gene: 3. This CDR3 is CASAGTSGYNEQFF. CDR3 sequence (DNA): TGTGCCAGCGCCGGGACTAGCGGGTACAATGAGCAGTTCTTC.

The chain is built from TRBV9 and TRBJ2-1; 12 bases fit TRBD2. In germline, CDR1 is SGDLS, CDR2 YYNGEE. The J segment lost 6 bases and the V segment lost 0 bases, leaving 4 bases of the junction unmatched. The CDR3 runs 16 residues. Here the CDR3 reads CASSVGLAGGVNEQFF. CDR3 nucleotide sequence: TGTGCCAGCAGCGTAGGCCTAGCGGGAGGGGTCAATGAGCAGTTCTTC.

This clonotype was counted at least ten times. This chain links TRBV20-1 with TRBJ1-5; D might be TRBD1 (5 bases). The V and J ends lost 1 base and 2 bases respectively, with 9 bases between them. This CDR3 region has 14 residues. Germline V gene data show CDR1 as DFQATT and CDR2 as SNEGSKA (reference sequence). The DNA for the CDR3 is TGCAGTGCTAGAGGGACGGGGGGCAATCAGCCCCAGCATTTT. Amino acids: CSARGTGGNQPQHF.

V and J are TRBV2 and TRBJ1-5, with D possibly matching TRBD1 (6 bases). Trimming took off 7 bases at V and 4 bases at J, with 11 bases between the two ends. The CDR3 loop spans 13 amino acids. Germline CDR1 is SNHLY and CDR2 is FYNNEI. DNA of the CDR3: TGTGCCAGCACCCAGGGGCCAAATCAGCCCCAGCATTTT. It encodes CASTQGPNQPQHF.

This clonotype has just a few counts. This chain links TRBV4-1 with TRBJ2-1, with 7 bases matching TRBD2. This CDR3 is built from 15 residues. With 3 bases clipped from V and 9 bases from J, the junction kept 11 bases outside the gene matches. Germline assignment: CDR1 MGHRA and CDR2 YSYEKL. The CDR3, as DNA: TGCGCCAGCAGCCAGGTCCGTCGGGGGAGGGCTGAGCAGTTCTTC. Amino acids: CASSQVRRGRAEQFF.

This sequence joins TRBV20-1 and TRBJ2-3, with 10 bases aligning to TRBD2. This CDR3 has 14 residues. Trimming at V came to 5 bases and at J to 4 bases, leaving 6 bases not matched to a gene. Germline V gives CDR1 DFQATT, CDR2 SNEGSKA (reference sequence). This chain's CDR3 is CSAQTSGIADTQYF. The CDR3, as DNA: TGCAGTGCTCAAACTAGCGGGATCGCAGATACGCAGTATTTT.

V and J are TRBV14 and TRBJ1-1; 9 nucleotides align to TRBD1. The CDR3 has 15 amino acids. The J segment lost 1 base and the V segment lost 3 bases, leaving 3 bases of the junction unmatched. The V gene's germline CDR1 is SGHDN and CDR2 FVKESK. DNA for the CDR3: TGTGCCAGCAGCCAGACGGACAGGGGGAACACTGAAGCTTTCTTT. The encoded protein is CASSQTDRGNTEAFF.

This clonotype was seen at least ten times. This chain connects TRBV29-1 to TRBJ2-3, with D possibly matching TRBD2 (6 bases). Germline loops: CDR1 SQVTM, CDR2 ANQGSEA. The V gene lost 2 bases and the J gene lost 1 base, with 13 bases spanning the gap. CDR3 size: 15 residues. CDR3 sequence: CSVERRGLRTDTQYF. The CDR3 bases are TGCAGCGTTGAAAGGAGGGGACTCCGCACAGATACGCAGTATTTT.

The chain uses TRBV5-6 and TRBJ2-7; D remains ambiguous. This CDR3 has 14 amino acids. Deletions cut 1 base from V and 1 base from J, with 9 bases between. Per the germline V gene, CDR1 is SGHDT and CDR2 is YYEEEE. For the CDR3, the DNA is TGTGCCAGCAGCTTGAGACTTGGGTCCTACGAGCAGTACTTC. Protein product: CASSLRLGSYEQYF.

This clonotype appeared a few times. The V and J genes are TRBV15 and TRBJ2-5; TRBD2 might be the D (6 bases). V dropped 1 base and J dropped 2 bases, with 17 bases sitting between them. The germline CDR1 and CDR2 sequences are LNHNV and YYDKDF (reference sequence). This CDR3 spans 17 amino acids. The DNA for the CDR3 is TGTGCCACCAGCAGAGGGTTCGGGGACTCCATACAAGAGACCCAGTACTTC. It encodes CATSRGFGDSIQETQYF. Full variable domain (rest looked up from reference TRBV15 and TRBJ2-5): DAMVIQNPRYQVTQFGKPVTLSCSQTLNHNVMYWYQQKSSQAPKLLFHYYDKDFNNEADTPDNFQSRRPNTSFCFLDIRSPGLGDTAMYLCATSRGFGDSIQETQYFGPGTRLLVL.

This clonotype has only a few counts. The rearrangement links TRBV5-1 to TRBJ2-5, with 8 bases that match TRBD2. J was trimmed by 1 base and V by 4 bases; bases with no gene match: 3. Germline assignment: CDR1 SGHRS and CDR2 YFSETQ. The CDR3 has 14 amino acids. The CDR3 nucleotides read TGCGCCAGCAGCCGCGGGGGGAGCCAAGAGACCCAGTACTTC. Residues: CASSRGGSQETQYF.

The chain has TRBV19 and TRBJ2-5; TRBD2 matches at 10 bases. The CDR3 is 14 amino acids. Trimming at V came to 5 bases and at J to 4 bases, leaving 4 bases not matched to a gene. Germline V gene data show CDR1 as LNHDA and CDR2 as SQIVND (reference sequence). CDR3 sequence reads: CASSPRTSGETQYF. The CDR3 nucleotides read TGTGCCAGTAGTCCAAGGACTAGCGGAGAGACCCAGTACTTC. Variable domain in full (rest from reference TRBV19 and TRBJ2-5): DGGITQSPKYLFRKEGQNVTLSCEQNLNHDAMYWYRQDPGQGLRLIYYSQIVNDFQKGDIAEGYSVSREKKESFPLTVTSAQKNPTAFYLCASSPRTSGETQYFGPGTRLLVL.

This clonotype has a handful of counts. The gene calls are TRBV27 and TRBJ2-2; possibly TRBD1 for D (5 bases). The germline V gene encodes CDR1 MNHEY and CDR2 SMNVEV (reference sequence). Trimming pared 6 bases from V and 3 bases from J, leaving 14 bases between. The CDR3 consists of 15 residues. The CDR3 DNA reads as TGTGCCAGCAGACCGCCCCTCAGGGACACCGGGGAGCTGTTTTTT. It codes for CASRPPLRDTGELFF.

V usage is TRBV11-1 and J usage is TRBJ2-1; 10 bases match TRBD2. CDR3 length: 18 amino acids. Germline assignment: CDR1 SGHAT and CDR2 FQDESV (reference sequence). The junction had 6 bases not matched to a gene; V was cut back by 1 base and J by 0 bases. In DNA form, the CDR3 reads TGTGCCAGCAGCTTAGTAGGCCTAGCGGGAGTCTCCTACAATGAGCAGTTCTTC. Residues: CASSLVGLAGVSYNEQFF.

This clonotype was observed a few times. This sequence joins TRBV7-2 and TRBJ1-3; a possible D gene is TRBD1 (5 bases). Germline-derived CDR1 and CDR2 are SGHTA and FQGNSA. This CDR3 is built from 15 residues. The germline V and J ends were trimmed by 7 bases and 0 bases, with 13 bases remaining between them. The CDR3 DNA follows: TGTGCCAGCATCAAACAGGCGAACTCTGGAAACACCATATATTTT. Protein sequence: CASIKQANSGNTIYF.

The rearrangement links TRBV4-1 to TRBJ2-7; TRBD1 aligns across 7 bases. J was trimmed by 7 bases and V by 1 base; bases with no gene match: 19. Germline lookup yields CDR1 MGHRA and CDR2 YSYEKL. The CDR3 is 18 residues long. The CDR3 sequence: CASSQGWNRGLPLFEQYV. CDR3 coding DNA: TGCGCCAGCAGCCAAGGATGGAACAGGGGTCTCCCTCTGTTTGAGCAGTACGTC.

This clonotype was observed a handful of times. This chain joins TRBV2 and TRBJ1-5; possibly TRBD1 for D (5 bases). The CDR3 sequence is 14 residues long. The V end was cut by 6 bases, the J end by 5 bases, with 14 bases between. Germline V gene sequence: CDR1 SNHLY, CDR2 FYNNEI. The CDR3 spells CASRDRDVYQPQHF. CDR3 in DNA: TGTGCCAGCAGGGACCGGGACGTTTATCAGCCCCAGCATTTT. Full variable domain (remainder filled in from reference TRBV2 and TRBJ1-5): EPEVTQTPSHQVTQMGQEVILRCVPISNHLYFYWYRQILGQKVEFLVSFYNNEISEKSEIFDDQFSVERPDGSNFTLKIRSTKLEDSAMYFCASRDRDVYQPQHFGDGTRLSIL.

The CDR3 bases are TGTGCCAGCAGCCGGACAGGATGGGGCACTGAAGCTTTCTTT. Protein sequence: CASSRTGWGTEAFF. The V call is TRBV7-2, the J call TRBJ1-1, with TRBD1 matching 7 bases. Trimming at V came to 5 bases and at J to 4 bases, leaving 7 bases not matched to a gene. The CDR3 has 14 residues. The germline gives CDR1 SGHTA, CDR2 FQGNSA.

The chain combines TRBV7-2 with TRBJ2-1; D might be TRBD1 (6 bases). The CDR3 extends over 15 amino acids. Germline V gives CDR1 SGHTA, CDR2 FQGNSA. The germline V and J ends were trimmed by 5 bases and 4 bases, with 15 bases remaining between them. CDR3 residues: CASSRGGAAYNEQFF. The DNA for the CDR3 is TGTGCCAGCAGCCGTGGGGGCGCCGCATACAATGAGCAGTTCTTC.